These 8 T cell receptor beta chains share one sample of origin, sequenced in a study of T-cell reconstitution after alpha-beta-depleted transplantation in children. General study points: As was reported, about two months after transplant, alpha-beta T cells came from several hundred expanded graft clones.

What these receptors recognize is not known. TCRbeta library construction was performed incorporating unique molecular identifiers. TCRdb independently ran MiXCR on the PCR reads; one entry per CDR3 protein. The sample holds 32,000 or so distinct CDR3 sequences, over 6.5% seen once. Here the sequenced sample was peripheral blood, taken 60 days after TCRalphabeta/CD19-depleted stem cell transplant. These receptors were collected from a child in the first two years of life who had a stem cell transplant for acute myeloid leukemia, so the T cells may come from the graft donor.

This clonotype appeared many times. The chain recombines TRBV12-3 or TRBV12-4 with TRBJ2-7, with unresolved D. The V gene lost 6 bases and the J gene lost 5 bases, with 14 bases spanning the gap. The CDR3 extends over 13 amino acids. The CDR3 protein is CASSLTKPHEQYF. For the CDR3, the DNA is TGTGCCAGCAGCCTTACGAAACCCCACGAGCAGTACTTC.

This clonotype has ten or more counts. The chain links TRBV11-2 to TRBJ1-4, with 9 positions matching TRBD1. Trimming removed 6 bases from V and 4 bases from J; junction bases left unmatched: 3. CDR3 length: 14 residues. CDR1 and CDR2 (germline): SGHAT, FQNNGV. For the CDR3, the DNA is TGTGCCAGCAGTCTGACAGGGGGTAATGAAAAACTGTTTTTT. This encodes CASSLTGGNEKLFF.

The sample holds many counts of this clonotype. The V call is TRBV20-1, the J call TRBJ2-1; 13 positions agree with TRBD2. The CDR3 loop spans 15 amino acids. The junction had 7 bases not matched to a gene; V was cut back by 3 bases and J by 8 bases. CDR1 DFQATT and CDR2 SNEGSKA come from the germline V gene (reference sequence). CDR3 nucleotides: TGCAGTGCTAGCCGACTAGCGGGAGGAGGAGATGAGCAGTTCTTC. Translated, it gives CSASRLAGGGDEQFF.

This clonotype was counted many times. J is TRBJ2-1 and V is TRBV6-1, with D tentatively TRBD2 (5 bases). CDR3 length equals 16 residues. V was pared by 2 bases and J by 0 bases, with 11 bases between. Per germline, CDR1 MNHNS and CDR2 SASEGT. The CDR3 bases are TGTGCCAGCAGTGAATTCAAGCGGAGCTCCTACAATGAGCAGTTCTTC. This codes for CASSEFKRSSYNEQFF.

Concerning this clonotype: Being one base from a much bigger clone, this may be a read error. CDR3 amino acids: CASSLKTGTEAYEQYF. The CDR3 nucleotides read TGTGCCAGCAGCCTTAAAACCGGGACAGAGGCCTACGAGCAGTACTTC. The chain is built from TRBV7-2 and TRBJ2-7, with 7 bases that match TRBD1. Germline-derived CDR1 and CDR2 are SGHTA and FQGNSA. V lost 5 bases to trimming and J lost 2 bases; unmatched junction nucleotides: 12. This CDR3 comprises 16 residues. Full variable domain (rest looked up from reference TRBV7-2 and TRBJ2-7): GAGVSQSPSNKVTEKGKDVELRCDPISGHTALYWYRQSLGQGLEFLIYFQGNSAPDKSGLPSDRFSAERTGGSVSTLTIQRTQQEDSAVYLCASSLKTGTEAYEQYFGPGTRLTVT.

This clonotype was observed many times. This chain uses TRBV4-3 with TRBJ2-5, with D possibly TRBD2 on 6 matching bases. Trimming took off 3 bases at V and 4 bases at J, with 9 bases between the two ends. The germline V gene has CDR1 LGHNA and CDR2 YSLEER. The CDR3 is 13 amino acids. As DNA, the CDR3 is TGCGCCAGCAGCCAGGGACTGCGAGAGACCCAGTACTTC. Its protein is CASSQGLRETQYF.

This clonotype was recorded at least ten times. The V gene is TRBV28, the J gene TRBJ2-7; TRBD1 matches at 9 bases. CDR1 is MDHEN and CDR2 is SYDVKM in the germline V gene. The length of the CDR3 is 13 residues. V dropped 4 bases and J dropped 3; count of bases not matched to a gene: 1. This CDR3 reads CASSWDRDYEQYF. The DNA of the CDR3 is TGTGCCAGCAGTTGGGACAGGGACTACGAGCAGTACTTC. Combining the CDR3 with reference TRBV28 and TRBJ2-7 gives the whole variable domain DVKVTQSSRYLVKRTGEKVFLECVQDMDHENMFWYRQDPGLGLRLIYFSYDVKMKEKGDIPEGYSVSREKKERFSLILESASTNQTSMYLCASSWDRDYEQYFGPGTRLTVT.

This clonotype was recorded many times. V usage is TRBV28 and J usage is TRBJ2-1; tentatively, D is TRBD2 (6 bases). V lost 9 bases, J lost 0 bases, and 9 bases lay in between. CDR1 MDHEN and CDR2 SYDVKM come from the germline V gene. This CDR3 contains 13 residues. DNA for the CDR3: TGTGCCAGTCGGGAGTTCTCCTACAATGAGCAGTTCTTC. Its translation: CASREFSYNEQFF.